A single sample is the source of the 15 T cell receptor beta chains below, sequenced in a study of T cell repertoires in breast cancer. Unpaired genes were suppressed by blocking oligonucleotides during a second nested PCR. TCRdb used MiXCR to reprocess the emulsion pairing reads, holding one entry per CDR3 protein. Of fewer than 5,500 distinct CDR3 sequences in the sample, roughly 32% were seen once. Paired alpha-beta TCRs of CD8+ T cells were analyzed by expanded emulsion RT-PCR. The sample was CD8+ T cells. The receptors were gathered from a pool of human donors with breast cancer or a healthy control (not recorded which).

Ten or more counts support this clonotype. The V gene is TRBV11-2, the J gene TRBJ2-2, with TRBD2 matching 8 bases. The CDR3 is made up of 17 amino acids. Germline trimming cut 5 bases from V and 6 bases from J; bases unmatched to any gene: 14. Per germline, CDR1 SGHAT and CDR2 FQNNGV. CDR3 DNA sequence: TGTGCCAGCAGCCCTACCTCAGTAGCGGGGTTCGCCGGGGAGCTGTTTTTT. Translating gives CASSPTSVAGFAGELFF.

CDR3 region: CASIQGNTLYF. Written as DNA, the CDR3 is TGTGCCAGCATACAGGGAAATACCTTATATTTT. This chain links TRBV28 with TRBJ1-3, with a weak D call TRBD1 (6 bases). Trimming cost V 7 bases and J 14 bases, with 15 bases left between them. Germline CDR1 and CDR2: MDHEN and SYDVKM. CDR3 length: 11 amino acids.

CDR3 loop: CASGGLHKGRIQNEQHV. As DNA, the CDR3 is TGCGCCAGCGGCGGACTTCATAAGGGGCGTATTCAGAACGAGCAACACGTC. This chain joins TRBV4-1 and TRBJ2-7; perhaps D is TRBD1 or TRBD2 (5 bases each). Germline CDR1 is MGHRA and CDR2 is YSYEKL. The CDR3 runs 17 residues.

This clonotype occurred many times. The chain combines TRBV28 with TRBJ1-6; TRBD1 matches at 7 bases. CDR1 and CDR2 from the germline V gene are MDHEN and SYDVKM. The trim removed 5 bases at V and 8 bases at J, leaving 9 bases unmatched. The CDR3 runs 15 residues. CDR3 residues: CASSPADRFDSPLHF. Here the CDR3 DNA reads TGTGCCAGCAGTCCCGCGGACAGGTTTGATTCACCCCTCCACTTT.

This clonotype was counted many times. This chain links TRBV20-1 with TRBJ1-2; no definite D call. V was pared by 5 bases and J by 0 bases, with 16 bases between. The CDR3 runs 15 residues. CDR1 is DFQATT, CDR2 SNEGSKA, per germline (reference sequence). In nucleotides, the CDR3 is TGCAGTGCTGTCCGGGGTGGGAAGACTAACTATGGCTACACCTTC. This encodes CSAVRGGKTNYGYTF.

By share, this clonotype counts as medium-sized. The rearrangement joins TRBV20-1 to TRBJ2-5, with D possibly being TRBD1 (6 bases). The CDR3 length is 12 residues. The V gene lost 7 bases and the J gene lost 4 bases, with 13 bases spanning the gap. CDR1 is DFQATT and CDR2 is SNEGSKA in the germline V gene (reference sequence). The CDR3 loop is CSGTEVGETQYF. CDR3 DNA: TGCAGTGGGACAGAAGTAGGAGAGACCCAGTACTTC.

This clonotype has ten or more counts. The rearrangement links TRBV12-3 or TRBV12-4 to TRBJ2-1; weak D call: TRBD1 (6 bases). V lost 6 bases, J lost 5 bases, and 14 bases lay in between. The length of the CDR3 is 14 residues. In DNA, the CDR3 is TGTGCCAGCAGACCCTGGGACAACGACAATGAGCAGTTCTTC. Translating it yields CASRPWDNDNEQFF.

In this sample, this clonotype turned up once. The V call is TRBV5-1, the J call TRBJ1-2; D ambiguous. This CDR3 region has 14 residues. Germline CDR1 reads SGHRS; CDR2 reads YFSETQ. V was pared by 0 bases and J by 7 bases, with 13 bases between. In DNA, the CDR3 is TGCGCCAGCAGCTTGGCCAATGAGGCGGCTGGCTACACCTTC. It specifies CASSLANEAAGYTF.

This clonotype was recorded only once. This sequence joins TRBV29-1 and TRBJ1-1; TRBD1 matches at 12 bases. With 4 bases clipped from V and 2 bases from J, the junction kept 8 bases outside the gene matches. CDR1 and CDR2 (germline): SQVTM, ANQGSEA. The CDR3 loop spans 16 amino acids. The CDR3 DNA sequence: TGCAGCGTTGTAGGGACAGGGGGCCTACGCAACACTGAAGCTTTCTTT. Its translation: CSVVGTGGLRNTEAFF.

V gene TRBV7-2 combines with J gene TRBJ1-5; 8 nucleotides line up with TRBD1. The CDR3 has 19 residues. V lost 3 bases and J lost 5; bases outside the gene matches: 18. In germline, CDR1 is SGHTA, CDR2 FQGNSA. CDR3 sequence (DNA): TGTGCCAGCAGCTTCTGCGAAATAGGACAGGGAAAGTCTCATCAGCCCCAGCATTTT. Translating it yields CASSFCEIGQGKSHQPQHF.

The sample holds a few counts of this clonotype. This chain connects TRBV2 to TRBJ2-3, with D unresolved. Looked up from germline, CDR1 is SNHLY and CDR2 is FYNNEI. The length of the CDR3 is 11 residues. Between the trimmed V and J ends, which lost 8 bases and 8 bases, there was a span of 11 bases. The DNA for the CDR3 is TGTGCCAGCCCCCGGTCGGGTACGCAGTATTTT. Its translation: CASPRSGTQYF.

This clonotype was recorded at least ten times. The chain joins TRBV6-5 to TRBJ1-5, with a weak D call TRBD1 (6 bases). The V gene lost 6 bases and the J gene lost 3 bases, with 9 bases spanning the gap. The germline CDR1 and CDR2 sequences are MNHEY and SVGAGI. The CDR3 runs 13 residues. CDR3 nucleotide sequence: TGTGCCAGCAGACAGGGATACAATCAGCCCCAGCATTTT. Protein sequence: CASRQGYNQPQHF.

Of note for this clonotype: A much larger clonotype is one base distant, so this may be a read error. Here the CDR3 reads CASSARAGVSTGELFF. The CDR3, as DNA: TGTGCCAGCAGCGCCAGAGCGGGGGTTAGCACCGGGGAGCTGTTTTTT. V gene TRBV7-6 combines with J gene TRBJ2-2; 8 nucleotides agree with TRBD2. The germline V gene encodes CDR1 SGHVS and CDR2 FNYEAQ. The CDR3 spans 16 residues. The V and J ends lost 5 bases and 4 bases, in that order; junction bases with no gene match: 9. Looking up the rest from reference TRBV7-6 and TRBJ2-2 gives the full variable domain: GAGVSQSPRYKVTKRGQDVALRCDPISGHVSLYWYRQALGQGPEFLTYFNYEAQQDKSGLPNDRFSAERPEGSISTLTIQRTEQRDSAMYRCASSARAGVSTGELFFGEGSRLTVL.

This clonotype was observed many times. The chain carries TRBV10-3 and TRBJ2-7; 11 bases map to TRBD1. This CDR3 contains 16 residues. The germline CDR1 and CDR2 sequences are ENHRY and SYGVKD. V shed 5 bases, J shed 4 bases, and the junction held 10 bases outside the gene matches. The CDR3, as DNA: TGTGCCATCAGTAGCTTACCCGGACAGGGGGCTTACGAGCAGTACTTC. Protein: CAISSLPGQGAYEQYF.

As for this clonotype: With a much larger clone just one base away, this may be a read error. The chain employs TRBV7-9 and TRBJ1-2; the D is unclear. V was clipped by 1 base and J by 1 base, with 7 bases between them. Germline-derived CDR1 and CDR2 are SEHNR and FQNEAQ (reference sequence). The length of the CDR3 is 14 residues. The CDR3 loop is CASSLGPGNYGYTF. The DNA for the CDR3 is TGTGCCAGCAGCTTAGGGCCCGGTAACTATGGCTACACCTTC.